The 25 T cell receptor beta chains reported below all come from one sample, sequenced in a study of blood T cell repertoires in COVID-19. Measured with immunoSEQ multiplex PCR; TCRdb has only the in-frame clones, and not every one. The sample contains around 26,000 clones, around 86% of which appear only once. The specimen was peripheral blood. The receptor set was obtained from a human donor in a cohort sampled during active COVID-19.

The CDR3 bases are TGTGCCAGCAGTGGGACTAGCGGGAGTCAGGCCGGGGAGCTGTTTTTT. Amino acid sequence: CASSGTSGSQAGELFF. This chain uses TRBV2 with TRBJ2-2; TRBD2 matches 13 bases. V was clipped by 4 bases and J by 6 bases; unmatched bases: 5. This CDR3 is built from 16 residues. CDR1 and CDR2 from the germline V gene are SNHLY and FYNNEI.

The chain is built from TRBV9 and TRBJ2-3; D is possibly TRBD2 (6 bases). From germline, CDR1 is SGDLS and CDR2 YYNGEE. V was cut by 0 bases and J by 5 bases, with 16 bases left in between. The CDR3 is made up of 16 amino acids. DNA of the CDR3: TGTGCCAGCAGCGTAGCTACGGGAGCGGCGGGAGATACGCAGTATTTT. Amino acid sequence: CASSVATGAAGDTQYF.

This sequence joins TRBV19 and TRBJ1-2; TRBD1 agrees at 7 bases. CDR1 LNHDA and CDR2 SQIVND come from the germline V gene (reference sequence). This CDR3 has 15 residues. With 2 bases clipped from V and 4 bases from J, the junction kept 7 bases outside the gene matches. The CDR3 loop reads CASSIRRGRGYGYTF. The CDR3 DNA sequence: TGTGCCAGTAGTATAAGGAGGGGGCGCGGCTATGGCTACACCTTC.

V gene TRBV5-8 combines with J gene TRBJ2-1; tentatively, D is TRBD1 (6 bases). Germline CDR1 and CDR2: SGHTS and YDEGEE. The V end was cut by 1 base, the J end by 2 bases, with 7 bases between. The CDR3 covers 14 residues. In DNA, the CDR3 is TGTGCCAGCAGCTTGAGGGGGACCTACAATGAGCAGTTCTTC. It encodes CASSLRGTYNEQFF.

The rearrangement joins TRBV19 to TRBJ2-4; 8 nucleotides match TRBD1. The CDR3 has 17 residues. The germline V gene has CDR1 LNHDA and CDR2 SQIVND (reference sequence). With V trimmed by 3 bases and J by 2 bases, 9 bases remained unmatched. The CDR3 region is CASSISGQGAPKNIQYF. CDR3 sequence (DNA): TGTGCCAGTAGTATCTCGGGGCAGGGGGCCCCCAAAAACATTCAGTACTTC.

The V gene is TRBV24-1, the J gene TRBJ2-3; TRBD1 matches 7 bases. Germline CDR1 is KGHDR and CDR2 is SFDVKD. V lost 4 bases and J lost 0; bases outside the gene matches: 3. This CDR3 comprises 15 residues. CDR3 amino acids: CATSDPRGSTDTQYF. The DNA of the CDR3 is TGTGCCACCAGTGACCCCAGGGGGAGCACAGATACGCAGTATTTT.

This clone appeared a single time. The V call is TRBV10-1, the J call TRBJ2-7, with TRBD1 matching 7 bases. CDR1 and CDR2 from the germline V gene are WNHNN and SYGVQD (reference sequence). The CDR3 has 14 amino acids. The V segment lost 10 bases and the J segment 3 bases; nucleotides outside the gene matches: 12. This CDR3 reads CATGWGQRLYEQYF. Written as DNA, the CDR3 is TGCGCCACAGGGTGGGGACAGAGACTCTACGAGCAGTACTTC.

This clone has only one observation. The chain combines TRBV3-1 (or the pseudogene TRBV3-2) with TRBJ2-7, with D possibly TRBD2 on 6 matching bases. V dropped 2 bases and J dropped 7 bases, with 33 bases sitting between them. The CDR3 loop spans 20 amino acids. Looked up from germline, CDR1 is LGHDT and CDR2 is YNNKEL (reference sequence). The CDR3 DNA reads TGTGCCAGCAGCCAATACCGTCGGGGCACAAAGTCCCTGGGACTTTCAGAGCAGTACTTC. Residues: CASSQYRRGTKSLGLSEQYF.

V is TRBV11-2 and J is TRBJ1-2; maybe TRBD1 (5 bases). Germline V lookup: CDR1 SGHAT, CDR2 FQNNGV. V lost 2 bases, J lost 8 bases, and 12 bases lay in between. The CDR3 covers 13 residues. In DNA, the CDR3 is TGTGCCAGCAGCTTAAGCCAGGGTGAGGGCTACACCTTC. Residues: CASSLSQGEGYTF.

The count of this clone is one. The V call is TRBV5-1, the J call TRBJ1-2, with TRBD1 identical over 8 bases. The CDR3 loop spans 15 amino acids. Unmatched junction bases numbered 9, after V lost 4 bases and J lost 4 bases. The germline V gene encodes CDR1 SGHRS and CDR2 YFSETQ. The CDR3 DNA is TGCGCCAGCAGCAGTGGGACAGGAAGATTCTATGGCTACACCTTC. This translates into CASSSGTGRFYGYTF.

The genes are TRBV19 and TRBJ1-1; the D gene is possibly TRBD1 (6 bases). Between the trimmed V and J ends, which lost 7 bases and 3 bases, there was a span of 12 bases. This CDR3 spans 13 amino acids. The germline gives CDR1 LNHDA, CDR2 SQIVND (reference sequence). The CDR3: CASINRADTEAFF. DNA for the CDR3: TGTGCCAGTATCAACAGGGCCGACACTGAAGCTTTCTTT.

The gene calls are TRBV11-2 and TRBJ2-7; possibly TRBD2 for D (9 bases). Trimming shortened V by 5 bases and J by 3 bases, and 17 bases separated the two germline ends. CDR1 and CDR2 from the germline V gene are SGHAT and FQNNGV. This CDR3 region has 15 residues. The CDR3 nucleotides are TGTGCCAGCAGCCCTAGCGGGACAGGAATCTACGAGCAGTACTTC. It specifies CASSPSGTGIYEQYF.

The rearrangement uses TRBV23-1 and TRBJ2-7; perhaps TRBD1 as D (6 bases). TRBV23-1 belongs to the ORF category, with a function that is uncertain. Trimming stripped 6 bases from V and 2 bases from J, with 14 bases between. This CDR3 spans 14 amino acids. The chain's CDR3 is CASSPGYRAYEQYF. CDR3 bases: TGCGCCAGCAGCCCGGGTTACAGGGCCTACGAGCAGTACTTC.

The rearrangement links TRBV25-1 to TRBJ1-1; maybe TRBD1 (6 bases). Germline CDR1 reads MGHDK; CDR2 reads SYGVNS. The CDR3 has 13 residues. V was pared by 7 bases and J by 2 bases, with 11 bases between. The CDR3 DNA reads TGTGCCAGCAAGAGGGACACCAACACTGAAGCTTTCTTT. This encodes CASKRDTNTEAFF.

As DNA, the CDR3 is TGTGCCAGCTCACCGTCCGGGACTAGTGCCGGGGAGCTGTTTTTT. Residues: CASSPSGTSAGELFF. The chain carries TRBV18 and TRBJ2-2; 8 bases align to TRBD2. After removal of 3 bases from V and 6 bases from J, the junction contained 6 bases not matched to a gene. Germline assignment: CDR1 KGHSH and CDR2 LQKENI. The CDR3 is 15 residues long.

V usage is TRBV9 and J usage is TRBJ2-1, with 10 bases lining up with TRBD2. Trimming cost V 3 bases and J 8 bases; bases outside gene matches: 11. The CDR3 contains 16 residues. Germline V CDR1 and CDR2: SGDLS, YYNGEE. In nucleotides, the CDR3 is TGTGCCAGCAGCGCAACCCGAAGCGGGAGGGCGGATGAGCAGTTCTTC. Translation: CASSATRSGRADEQFF.

The chain carries TRBV4-3 and TRBJ2-7; 9 bases are shared with TRBD1. Looked up from germline, CDR1 is LGHNA and CDR2 is YSLEER. CDR3 length: 17 amino acids. The ends lost 0 bases at V and 3 bases at J; junction bases unmatched: 9. The CDR3 sequence is CASSQDLPGQGFYEQYF. CDR3 bases: TGCGCCAGCAGCCAAGATCTGCCGGGACAGGGCTTCTACGAGCAGTACTTC.

This clone is a singleton in its sample. The V gene is TRBV19, the J gene TRBJ1-6, with 7 bases fitting TRBD1. The CDR3 contains 15 residues. Germline V gene sequence: CDR1 LNHDA, CDR2 SQIVND (reference sequence). After removal of 4 bases from V and 7 bases from J, the junction contained 7 bases not matched to a gene. The DNA of the CDR3 is TGTGCCAGTAGTAGCAAGGACAGGTACAATTCACCCCTCCACTTT. Its protein product is CASSSKDRYNSPLHF.

This clone appeared a few times. The V call is TRBV2, the J call TRBJ1-6, with D perhaps matching TRBD1 (5 bases). CDR1 is SNHLY and CDR2 is FYNNEI in the germline V gene. Trimming stripped 11 bases from V and 10 bases from J, with 21 bases between. The CDR3 covers 14 residues. This CDR3 is CAAILGTTRSPLHF. In DNA form, the CDR3 reads TGTGCCGCTATCCTGGGGACTACGAGGTCACCCCTCCACTTT.

The V gene is TRBV28, the J gene TRBJ2-7; D is perhaps TRBD1 (6 bases). The CDR3 loop spans 12 amino acids. The ends were cut back, 5 bases at V and 6 bases at J, with 11 bases in the middle. The germline V gene has CDR1 MDHEN and CDR2 SYDVKM. CDR3 coding DNA: TGTGCCAGCAGTACCTACAGGGTCGAGCAGTACTTC. Translation gives CASSTYRVEQYF. Complete variable domain (other parts from reference TRBV28 and TRBJ2-7): DVKVTQSSRYLVKRTGEKVFLECVQDMDHENMFWYRQDPGLGLRLIYFSYDVKMKEKGDIPEGYSVSREKKERFSLILESASTNQTSMYLCASSTYRVEQYFGPGTRLTVT.

This clone was detected only a few times. V and J are TRBV5-4 and TRBJ1-1; possibly TRBD1 for D (5 bases). The CDR3 sequence is 13 residues long. Germline CDR1 reads SGHNT; CDR2 reads YYREEE (reference sequence). The V end was cut by 0 bases, the J end by 8 bases, with 11 bases between. The CDR3 bases are TGTGCCAGCAGCTTGGACAGGCAGGGCGAAGCTTTCTTT. Translated, it gives CASSLDRQGEAFF. The full variable domain, its missing parts supplied by reference TRBV5-4 and TRBJ1-1, is ETGVTQSPTHLIKTRGQQVTLRCSSQSGHNTVSWYQQALGQGPQFIFQYYREEENGRGNFPPRFSGLQFPNYSSELNVNALELDDSALYLCASSLDRQGEAFFGQGTRLTVV.

V is TRBV4-1 and J is TRBJ1-6; D is uncertain. This CDR3 has 13 amino acids. Germline values: CDR1 MGHRA, CDR2 YSYEKL. V lost 2 bases, J lost 10 bases, and 9 bases lay in between. In DNA, the CDR3 is TGCGCCAGCAGCCAAAGACGGGAATCACCCCTCCACTTT. This translates into CASSQRRESPLHF.

This clone was found once. The V call is TRBV15, the J call TRBJ1-3; D ambiguous. The CDR3 has 13 amino acids. From germline, CDR1 is LNHNV and CDR2 YYDKDF (reference sequence). Trimming took 5 bases from V and 0 from J, leaving 5 bases between them. The CDR3 protein is CATSRGSGNTIYF. CDR3 bases: TGTGCCACCAGCCGGGGCTCTGGAAACACCATATATTTT.

V is TRBV19 and J is TRBJ1-3; 9 nucleotides agree with TRBD1. The germline gives CDR1 LNHDA, CDR2 SQIVND (reference sequence). V dropped 10 bases and J dropped 0; count of bases not matched to a gene: 19. The CDR3 spans 19 residues. The CDR3 sequence is CAIQEGGPRDRDSGNTIYF. In nucleotides, the CDR3 is TGTGCCATCCAAGAAGGTGGGCCCCGGGACAGGGACTCTGGAAACACCATATATTTT.

About this clone itself: Mismatch with germline at one junction end may stem from a read error. The genes are TRBV4-1 and TRBJ1-6; 7 bases are shared with TRBD1. CDR3 length equals 17 residues. Looked up from germline, CDR1 is MGHRA and CDR2 is YSYEKL. The DNA of the CDR3 is TGCGCCAGCAGCCGACAGGGACTCGCCTCCAATAATTCACCCCTCCACTTT. It encodes CASSRQGLASNNSPLHF.